The TCR beta chain under discussion was sequenced for a study of shared clonotypes between healthy human individuals. Researchers divided each subset's genomic DNA evenly across several immunoSEQ plates. The method was immunoSEQ multiplex PCR; TCRdb's version includes in-frame clones alone and lacks a portion of them. The table has around 430,000 clones, 70% to 80% seen once. From germline, CDR1 is LNHDA and CDR2 SQIVND (reference sequence). With 2 bases clipped from V and 4 bases from J, the junction kept 5 bases outside the gene matches. The CDR3 has 16 residues. V usage is TRBV19 and J usage is TRBJ1-2, with 12 bases fitting TRBD1. What was sequenced was PBMCs. This TCR was sampled from a woman between 40 and 55 years old in good health. Some clones in this sample may be carry-over from other donors' samples. The CDR3 bases are TGTGCCAGTAGTATACCCGGGACAGGGGGCGCCTATGGCTACACCTTC. Residues: CASSIPGTGGAYGYTF.